These 27 T cell receptor beta chains share one sample of origin, sequenced in a study of T cell clusters in autoimmune cytopenias. About 37,500 genome equivalents of blood DNA were amplified for TRB. One tube held mixed TRB-A and TRB-B primer pools for touch-down PCR. TCRdb reprocessed the multiplex PCR reads, keeping one entry per CDR3 protein, no DNA. The repertoire table contains approximately 11,000 distinct CDR3 sequences. These data also formed part of another study, on T cell repertoires in aging, cancer and after chemotherapy.

Sequencing used peripheral blood. These receptors were taken from a human donor in good health.

The chain uses TRBV5-1 and TRBJ1-2. The CDR3 length is 17 residues. Per germline, CDR1 SGHRS and CDR2 YFSETQ. The CDR3 sequence is CASSPGGPGRLNYGYTF.

The chain links TRBV11-2 to TRBJ2-4; TCRdb reports TRBD1, a call that lacks DNA to check it against. This CDR3 region has 15 residues. Germline CDR1 reads SGHAT; CDR2 reads FQNNGV. This chain's CDR3 is CASNAFPGAWNLQYF. Full variable domain (remainder filled in from reference TRBV11-2 and TRBJ2-4): EAGVAQSPRYKIIEKRQSVAFWCNPISGHATLYWYQQILGQGPKLLIQFQNNGVVDDSQLPKDRFSAERLKGVDSTLKIQPAKLEDSAVYLCASNAFPGAWNLQYFGAGTRLSVL.

The chain is built from TRBV7-9 and TRBJ2-1; TCRdb proposes TRBD1, but this gene call is untestable without DNA. CDR3 length: 15 residues. The germline CDR1 and CDR2 sequences are SEHNR and FQNEAQ (reference sequence). This CDR3 is CASSSPGTVYNEQFF.

The genes are TRBV7-9 and TRBJ2-5; lacking DNA, the TRBD1 call made by TCRdb goes unchecked. This CDR3 region has 15 residues. Germline V gene lookup returns CDR1 SEHNR and CDR2 FQNEAQ (reference sequence). CDR3 sequence reads: CASSYRQGAWETQYF.

The chain combines TRBV6-5 with TRBJ2-7; TCRdb indicates TRBD1, and absent DNA this call remains unverified. This CDR3 spans 15 amino acids. CDR1 and CDR2 (germline): MNHEY, SVGAGI. The CDR3 protein is CASREGQGAFYEQYF.

The chain has TRBV9 and TRBJ2-3; no DNA is available, so the TRBD1 call from TCRdb remains unchecked. The CDR3 sequence is 14 residues long. CDR1 and CDR2 from the germline V gene are SGDLS and YYNGEE. The chain's CDR3 is CASSVGTNTDTQYF. Complete variable domain (other parts from reference TRBV9 and TRBJ2-3): DSGVTQTPKHLITATGQRVTLRCSPRSGDLSVYWYQQSLDQGLQFLIQYYNGEERAKGNILERFSAQQFPDLHSELNLSSLELGDSALYFCASSVGTNTDTQYFGPGTRLTVL.

V usage is TRBV2 and J usage is TRBJ1-5; no DNA is available, so the TRBD1 call from TCRdb remains unchecked. Germline assignment: CDR1 SNHLY and CDR2 FYNNEI. The CDR3 loop spans 15 amino acids. The CDR3 here is CASSDRDGSNQPQHF.

By frequency, this clonotype registers medium-sized. This chain joins TRBV6-5 and TRBJ2-7; TCRdb indicates TRBD2, and absent DNA this call remains unverified. Per the germline V gene, CDR1 is MNHEY and CDR2 is SVGAGI. This CDR3 contains 14 residues. CDR3 sequence reads: CASSYTPTGGEQYF.

The chain joins TRBV2 to TRBJ2-7; TCRdb designates TRBD2, a call that cannot be tested without DNA. CDR1 SNHLY and CDR2 FYNNEI come from the germline V gene. The CDR3 consists of 15 residues. The CDR3 sequence: CASSVRLLISYEQYF. Complete variable domain (other parts from reference TRBV2 and TRBJ2-7): EPEVTQTPSHQVTQMGQEVILRCVPISNHLYFYWYRQILGQKVEFLVSFYNNEISEKSEIFDDQFSVERPDGSNFTLKIRSTKLEDSAMYFCASSVRLLISYEQYFGPGTRLTVT.

This clonotype is medium-sized by frequency. The rearrangement uses TRBV6-2 or TRBV6-3 and TRBJ2-1; there is no DNA to check the TCRdb D call of TRBD1. The CDR3 sequence is 14 residues long. Germline V gene data show CDR1 as MNHEY and CDR2 as SVGEGT. CDR3 sequence reads: CAIRETGRYNEQFF.

This clonotype is identified as medium-sized from frequency. The rearrangement joins TRBV6-1 to TRBJ2-6; TCRdb picks TRBD2, but there is no DNA to check that call. There are 15 residues in the CDR3. Germline-derived CDR1 and CDR2 are MNHNS and SASEGT. The CDR3 region is CASSRSPDGANVLTF.

In terms of frequency, this clonotype is medium-sized. J is TRBJ1-6 and V is TRBV7-9. Germline V gene sequence: CDR1 SEHNR, CDR2 FQNEAQ (reference sequence). CDR3 size: 14 residues. The CDR3 protein is CASSLGSYNSPLHF.

This clonotype registers medium-sized (0.01 to 0.1%) by frequency. This chain uses TRBV7-2 with TRBJ2-3. The CDR3 has 13 residues. The germline gives CDR1 SGHTA, CDR2 FQGNSA. CDR3 sequence: CASSFTDRDTQYF.

The V gene is TRBV15, the J gene TRBJ2-7; TCRdb returns TRBD2, unconfirmable since there is no DNA. CDR1 LNHNV and CDR2 YYDKDF come from the germline V gene (reference sequence). This CDR3 comprises 16 residues. The CDR3: CATSRVANAPPYEQYF.

The J gene is TRBJ2-1, the V gene TRBV20-1. CDR3 size: 15 residues. In germline, CDR1 is DFQATT, CDR2 SNEGSKA (reference sequence). The CDR3 spells CSARDLRISYNEQFF.

This clonotype counts as medium-sized by frequency. Here the CDR3 reads CATSELVADTQYF. The V call is TRBV24-1, the J call TRBJ2-3. The CDR3 loop spans 13 amino acids. From germline, CDR1 is KGHDR and CDR2 SFDVKD.

This clonotype is deemed medium-sized by its frequency. The chain is built from TRBV29-1 and TRBJ1-4. CDR3 length: 14 residues. Germline V gives CDR1 SQVTM, CDR2 ANQGSEA. The CDR3 here is CSVEWAGEGEKLFF.

V and J are TRBV5-6 and TRBJ1-2; the D gene TCRdb calls, TRBD1, cannot be checked with no DNA. Per germline, CDR1 SGHDT and CDR2 YYEEEE. The CDR3 runs 14 residues. CDR3 region: CASSWTGKWYGYTF.

V is TRBV2 and J is TRBJ1-2; TCRdb's assignment of TRBD1 cannot be checked, as there is no DNA. CDR1 and CDR2 from the germline V gene are SNHLY and FYNNEI. The CDR3 runs 15 residues. The CDR3 region is CASSQGEWVNYGYTF.

The rearrangement links TRBV12-3 or TRBV12-4 to TRBJ1-1; TCRdb's D call of TRBD1 is untestable without DNA. The CDR3 is 13 residues long. The CDR3: CASYGSGGTEAFF.

The rearrangement uses TRBV12-3 or TRBV12-4 and TRBJ1-3. The CDR3 is made up of 13 amino acids. The CDR3 loop is CASSPVPGNTIYF.

The CDR3 here is CASTLTYYEQYF. The rearrangement joins TRBV2 to TRBJ2-7; TCRdb proposes TRBD2, but this gene call is untestable without DNA. CDR3 size: 12 residues. Germline V lookup: CDR1 SNHLY, CDR2 FYNNEI. Together with reference TRBV2 and TRBJ2-7, the CDR3 gives the full variable domain: EPEVTQTPSHQVTQMGQEVILRCVPISNHLYFYWYRQILGQKVEFLVSFYNNEISEKSEIFDDQFSVERPDGSNFTLKIRSTKLEDSAMYFCASTLTYYEQYFGPGTRLTVT.

By frequency, this clonotype is medium-sized. The CDR3 sequence: CAFLSPGTAYEQYF. The rearrangement uses TRBV30 and TRBJ2-7; the D call from TCRdb, TRBD1, cannot be confirmed without DNA. Germline CDR1 is GTSNPN and CDR2 is SVGIG (reference sequence). CDR3 length: 14 residues.

This sequence joins TRBV20-1 and TRBJ2-7; checking the TCRdb D call of TRBD1 is not possible without DNA. The CDR3 spans 13 residues. CDR1 DFQATT and CDR2 SNEGSKA come from the germline V gene (reference sequence). This CDR3 is CSARGTGKYQQYF.

By frequency, this clonotype registers medium-sized. The V gene is TRBV7-2, the J gene TRBJ1-2; with no DNA, the TCRdb D assignment of TRBD1 cannot be verified. This CDR3 has 13 residues. Germline V gene lookup returns CDR1 SGHTA and CDR2 FQGNSA. The CDR3 sequence: CASRREAGDGYTF.

This chain uses TRBV20-1 with TRBJ1-6. This CDR3 contains 14 residues. Per germline, CDR1 DFQATT and CDR2 SNEGSKA (reference sequence). The CDR3 loop is CSARSVSLNSPLHF.

This clonotype is medium-sized by frequency. The CDR3 loop is CASSPAGVINYGYTF. The V gene is TRBV6-1, the J gene TRBJ1-2. Germline loops: CDR1 MNHNS, CDR2 SASEGT. The CDR3 spans 15 residues.